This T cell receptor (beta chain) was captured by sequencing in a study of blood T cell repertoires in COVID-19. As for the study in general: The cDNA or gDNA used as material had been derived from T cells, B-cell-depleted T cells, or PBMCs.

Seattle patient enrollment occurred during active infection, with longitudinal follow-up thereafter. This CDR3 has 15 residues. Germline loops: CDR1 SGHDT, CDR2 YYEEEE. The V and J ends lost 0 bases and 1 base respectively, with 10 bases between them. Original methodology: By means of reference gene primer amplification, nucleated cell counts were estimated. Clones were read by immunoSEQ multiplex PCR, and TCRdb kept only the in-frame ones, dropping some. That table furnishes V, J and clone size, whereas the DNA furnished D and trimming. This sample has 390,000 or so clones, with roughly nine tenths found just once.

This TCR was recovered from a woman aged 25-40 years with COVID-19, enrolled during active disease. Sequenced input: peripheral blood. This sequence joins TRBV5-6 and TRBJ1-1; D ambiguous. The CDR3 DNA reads TGTGCCAGCAGCTTGGCCCCCCGGAGGAACACTGAAGCTTTCTTT. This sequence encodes CASSLAPRRNTEAFF. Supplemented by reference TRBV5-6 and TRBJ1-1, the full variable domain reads DAGVTQSPTHLIKTRGQQVTLRCSPKSGHDTVSWYQQALGQGPQFIFQYYEEEERQRGNFPDRFSGHQFPNYSSELNVNALLLGDSALYLCASSLAPRRNTEAFFGQGTRLTVV.